The present entry profiles one TCR beta chain with its context. The target antigen is unknown. The data were obtained in a study of blood T cells in healthy people across ages. It was with a sample-barcoded 5' primer and a J-beta primer mix that a second PCR of roughly 7 to 12 cycles was run. TCRdb used MiXCR to reprocess the 5' RACE reads, holding one entry per CDR3 protein. The profile shows fewer than 950,000 distinct CDR3 sequences, around 36% of them singletons. Trimming took off 6 bases at V and 6 bases at J, with 27 bases between the two ends. The CDR3 is 18 residues long. Broader study findings: Among T cells, TCR beta diversity per million cells dropped roughly linearly as age rose.

This TCR was sampled from a young man in good health. The specimen sequenced was blood. This chain links TRBV12-3 or TRBV12-4 with TRBJ2-1; D might be TRBD1 (6 bases). The chain's CDR3 is CASSKYPRDTQRGNEQFF. The CDR3 DNA follows: TGTGCCAGCAGCAAGTACCCACGGGACACCCAAAGGGGCAATGAGCAGTTCTTC.